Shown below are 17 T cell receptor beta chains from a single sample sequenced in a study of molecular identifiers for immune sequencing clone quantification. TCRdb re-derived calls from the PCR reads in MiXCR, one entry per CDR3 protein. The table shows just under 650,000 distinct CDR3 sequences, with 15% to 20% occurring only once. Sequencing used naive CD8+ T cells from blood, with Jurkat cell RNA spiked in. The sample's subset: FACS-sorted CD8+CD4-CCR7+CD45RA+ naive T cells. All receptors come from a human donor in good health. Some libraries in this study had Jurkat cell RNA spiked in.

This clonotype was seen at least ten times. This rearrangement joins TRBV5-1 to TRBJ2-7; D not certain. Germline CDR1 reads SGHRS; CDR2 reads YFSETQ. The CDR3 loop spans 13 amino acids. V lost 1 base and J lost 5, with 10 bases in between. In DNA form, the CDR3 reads TGCGCCAGCAGCTTGTTCCGAAGGGACGAGCAGTACTTC. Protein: CASSLFRRDEQYF. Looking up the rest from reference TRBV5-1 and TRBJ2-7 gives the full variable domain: KAGVTQTPRYLIKTRGQQVTLSCSPISGHRSVSWYQQTPGQGLQFLFEYFSETQRNKGNFPGRFSGRQFSNSRSEMNVSTLELGDSALYLCASSLFRRDEQYFGPGTRLTVT.

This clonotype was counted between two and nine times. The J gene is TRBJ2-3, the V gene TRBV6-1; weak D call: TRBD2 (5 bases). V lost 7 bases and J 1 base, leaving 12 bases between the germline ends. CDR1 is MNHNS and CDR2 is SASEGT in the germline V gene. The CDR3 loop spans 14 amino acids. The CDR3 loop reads CASTPEAGTDTQYF. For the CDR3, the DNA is TGTGCCAGCACCCCGGAGGCCGGCACAGATACGCAGTATTTT.

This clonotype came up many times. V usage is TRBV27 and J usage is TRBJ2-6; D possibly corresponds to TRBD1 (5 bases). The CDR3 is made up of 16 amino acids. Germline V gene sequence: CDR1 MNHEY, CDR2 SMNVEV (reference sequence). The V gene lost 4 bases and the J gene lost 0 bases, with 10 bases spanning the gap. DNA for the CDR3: TGTGCCAGCAGTTCGACAGCATTCTCTGGGGCCAACGTCCTGACTTTC. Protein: CASSSTAFSGANVLTF.

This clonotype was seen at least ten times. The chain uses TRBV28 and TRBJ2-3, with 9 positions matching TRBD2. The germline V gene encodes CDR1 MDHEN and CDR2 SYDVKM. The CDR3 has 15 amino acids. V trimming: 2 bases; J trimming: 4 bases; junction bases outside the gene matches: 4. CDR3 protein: CASSLDSGSSDTQYF. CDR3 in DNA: TGTGCCAGCAGTTTAGATAGCGGGAGTTCAGATACGCAGTATTTT.

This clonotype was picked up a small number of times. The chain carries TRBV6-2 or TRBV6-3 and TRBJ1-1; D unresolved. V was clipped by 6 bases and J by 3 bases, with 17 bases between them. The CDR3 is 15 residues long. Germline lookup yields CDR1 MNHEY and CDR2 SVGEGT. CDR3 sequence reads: CASSLFGELDTEAFF. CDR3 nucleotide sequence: TGTGCCAGCAGCCTGTTTGGGGAATTGGACACTGAAGCTTTCTTT.

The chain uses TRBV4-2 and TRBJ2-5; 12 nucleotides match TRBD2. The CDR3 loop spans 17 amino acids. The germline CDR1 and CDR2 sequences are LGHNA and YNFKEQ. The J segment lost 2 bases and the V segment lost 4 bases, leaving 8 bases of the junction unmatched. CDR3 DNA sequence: TGTGCCAGCAGCCCCATGACTAGCGGGAGATGGCAAGAGACCCAGTACTTC. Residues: CASSPMTSGRWQETQYF.

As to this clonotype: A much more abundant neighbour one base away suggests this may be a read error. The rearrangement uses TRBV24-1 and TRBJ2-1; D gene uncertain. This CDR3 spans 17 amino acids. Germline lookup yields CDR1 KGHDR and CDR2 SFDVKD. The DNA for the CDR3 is TGTGCCACCAGTTCCATAGAATCCGGAACCTCCTACAATGAGCGGTTCTTC. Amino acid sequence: CATSSIESGTSYNERFF.

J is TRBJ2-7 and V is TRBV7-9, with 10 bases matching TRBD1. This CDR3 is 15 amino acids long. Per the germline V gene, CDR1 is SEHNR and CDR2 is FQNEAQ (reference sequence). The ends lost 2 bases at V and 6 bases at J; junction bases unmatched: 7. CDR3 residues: CASSLSGTGVGEQYF. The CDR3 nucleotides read TGTGCCAGCAGCTTAAGCGGGACAGGGGTCGGCGAGCAGTACTTC. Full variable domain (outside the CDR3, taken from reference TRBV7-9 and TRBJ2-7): DTGVSQNPRHKITKRGQNVTFRCDPISEHNRLYWYRQTLGQGPEFLTYFQNEAQLEKSRLLSDRFSAERPKGSFSTLEIQRTEQGDSAMYLCASSLSGTGVGEQYFGPGTRLTVT.

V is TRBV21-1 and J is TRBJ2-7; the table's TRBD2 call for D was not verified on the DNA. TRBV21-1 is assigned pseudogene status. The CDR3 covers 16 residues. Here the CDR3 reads CASGKDAGEGSYEQYF. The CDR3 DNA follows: TGTGCCAGCGGCAAAGACGCGGGAGAAGGCTCTTACGAGCAGTACTTC.

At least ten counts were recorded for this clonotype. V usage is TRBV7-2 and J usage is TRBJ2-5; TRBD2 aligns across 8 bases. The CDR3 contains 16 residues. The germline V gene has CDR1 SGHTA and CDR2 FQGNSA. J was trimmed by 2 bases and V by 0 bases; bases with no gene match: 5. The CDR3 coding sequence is TGTGCCAGCAGCTTAGCCCAGCGGGGGATTCAAGAGACCCAGTACTTC. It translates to CASSLAQRGIQETQYF. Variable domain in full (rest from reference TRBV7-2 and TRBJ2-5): GAGVSQSPSNKVTEKGKDVELRCDPISGHTALYWYRQSLGQGLEFLIYFQGNSAPDKSGLPSDRFSAERTGGSVSTLTIQRTQQEDSAVYLCASSLAQRGIQETQYFGPGTRLLVL.

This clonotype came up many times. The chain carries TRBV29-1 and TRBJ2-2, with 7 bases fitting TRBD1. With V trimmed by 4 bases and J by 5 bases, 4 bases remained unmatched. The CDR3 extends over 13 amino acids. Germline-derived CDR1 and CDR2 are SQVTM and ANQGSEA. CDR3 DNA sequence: TGCAGCGTTGTTTCAGGGGGAACCGGGGAGCTGTTTTTT. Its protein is CSVVSGGTGELFF.

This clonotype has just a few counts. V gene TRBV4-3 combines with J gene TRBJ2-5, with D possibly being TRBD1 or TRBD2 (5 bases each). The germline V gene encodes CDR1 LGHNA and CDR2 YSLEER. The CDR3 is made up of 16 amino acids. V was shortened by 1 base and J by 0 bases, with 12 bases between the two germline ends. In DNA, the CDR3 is TGCGCCAGCAGCCAAGGACGGGAAGGGGACCAAGAGACCCAGTACTTC. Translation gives CASSQGREGDQETQYF.

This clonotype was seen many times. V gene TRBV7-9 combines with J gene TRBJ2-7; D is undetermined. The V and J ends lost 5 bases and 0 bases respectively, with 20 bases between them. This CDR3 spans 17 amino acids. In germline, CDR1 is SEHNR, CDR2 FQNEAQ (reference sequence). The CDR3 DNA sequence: TGTGCCAGCAGCCAAACTCGGTCTACGGCCAACTCCTACGAGCAGTACTTC. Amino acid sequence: CASSQTRSTANSYEQYF.

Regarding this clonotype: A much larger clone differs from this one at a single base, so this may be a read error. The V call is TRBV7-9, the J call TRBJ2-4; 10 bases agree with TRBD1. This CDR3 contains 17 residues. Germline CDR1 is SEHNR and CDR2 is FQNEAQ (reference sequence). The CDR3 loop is CASSLGGQGLAKSIQYF. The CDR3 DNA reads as TGTGCCAGCAGCTTAGGGGGACAGGGGCTAGCCAAAAGCATTCAGTACTTC.

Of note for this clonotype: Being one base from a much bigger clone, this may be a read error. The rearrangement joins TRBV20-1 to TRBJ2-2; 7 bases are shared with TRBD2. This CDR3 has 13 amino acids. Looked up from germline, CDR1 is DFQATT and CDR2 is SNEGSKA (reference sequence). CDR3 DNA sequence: TGCAGTGCCAATAGCGGGCTCACCGGGGAGCCGTTTTTT. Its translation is CSANSGLTGEPFF.

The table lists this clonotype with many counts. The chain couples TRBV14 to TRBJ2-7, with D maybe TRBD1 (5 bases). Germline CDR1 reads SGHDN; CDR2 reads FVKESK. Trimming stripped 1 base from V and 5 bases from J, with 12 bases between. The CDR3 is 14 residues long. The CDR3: CASSQVGRVHEQYF. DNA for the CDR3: TGTGCCAGCAGCCAAGTTGGCAGGGTCCACGAGCAGTACTTC.

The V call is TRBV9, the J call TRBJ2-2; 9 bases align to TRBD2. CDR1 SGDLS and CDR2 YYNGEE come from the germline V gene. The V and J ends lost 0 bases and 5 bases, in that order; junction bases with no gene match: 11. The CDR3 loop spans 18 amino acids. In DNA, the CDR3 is TGTGCCAGCAGCGTAGATAGCGGGAGAAGGTTGGGGACCGGGGAGCTGTTTTTT. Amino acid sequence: CASSVDSGRRLGTGELFF.